Here is one TCR beta chain with its context. These data come from a study of blood T cell repertoires in COVID-19. Study at large: The samples span acute and convalescent COVID-19 from the United States, Italy and Spain. Sources were T cells, B-cell-depleted T cells, or PBMCs; the material itself was cDNA or gDNA.

The CDR3 spans 13 residues. CDR1 is ENHRY, CDR2 SYGVKD, per germline. Original processing notes: How many nucleated cells were present was estimated from reference gene primer amplification. Sequencing was performed with immunoSEQ multiplex PCR; in TCRdb, only in-frame clones are kept and a portion is missing. Clone size and V and J calls were adopted from that table, with D and trimming inferred from the DNA. Of approximately 210,000 clones listed, approximately 87% were seen once; the top ten hold 0.75% to 0.95%. The chain recombines TRBV10-3 with TRBJ1-1; D not resolved. This TCR derives from a woman aged 65 to 85 with acute or convalescent COVID-19. Sequencing input: peripheral blood. The CDR3 region has the DNA TGTGCTTCATCGGGTAGTCGGGGCACTGAAGCTTTCTTT. It codes for CASSGSRGTEAFF.